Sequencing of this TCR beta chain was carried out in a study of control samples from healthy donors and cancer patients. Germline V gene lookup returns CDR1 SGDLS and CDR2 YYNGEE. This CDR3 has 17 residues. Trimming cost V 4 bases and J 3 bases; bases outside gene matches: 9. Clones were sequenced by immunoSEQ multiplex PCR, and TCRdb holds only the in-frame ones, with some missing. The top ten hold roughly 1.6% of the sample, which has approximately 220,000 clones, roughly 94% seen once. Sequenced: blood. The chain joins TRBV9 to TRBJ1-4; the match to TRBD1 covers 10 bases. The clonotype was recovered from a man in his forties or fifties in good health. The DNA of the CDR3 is TGTGCCAGCAGCCCGACAGGGGGCGCCCGGTCTAATGAAAAACTGTTTTTT. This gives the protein CASSPTGGARSNEKLFF.